This T cell receptor (beta chain) was obtained from a study of T cells in Graves' hyperthyroidism and ophthalmopathy. Study outcomes and limitations: Blood also carried most thyroid clonotypes expanded above 0.001.

Using RNA transcripts as the source, TCR beta CDR3 regions were amplified. HTBI primers were the set used in a first-round RT-PCR of the TCR CDR3. MiXCR, run by TCRdb on the multiplex PCR reads, gives a single entry per CDR3 protein. Here the sample spans hundreds of thousands of distinct CDR3 sequences, roughly 15% being singletons. Trimming took 1 base from V and 0 from J, leaving 10 bases between them. This CDR3 has 16 amino acids. The V gene's germline CDR1 is LNHDA and CDR2 SQIVND (reference sequence). A NOSPECS grade of at least 4, a Clinical Activity Score of at least 3 and duration under 3 months were recorded in ophthalmopathy patients. The diagnostic basis comprised clinical symptoms, serum thyroxine and TRAb, thyroid ultrasound and orbital computed tomography. Extraction of PBMCs used roughly 9.6 ml of fresh peripheral blood. On this clonotype: Its antigen remains unidentified.

The TCR was taken from a woman between 50 and 59 years old with Graves' ophthalmopathy. The sample comprised blood. This chain uses TRBV19 with TRBJ1-5; no clear D gene. The CDR3 here is CASSIVRGYSNQPQHF. CDR3 bases: TGTGCCAGTAGTATAGTTCGGGGATATAGCAATCAGCCCCAGCATTTT.